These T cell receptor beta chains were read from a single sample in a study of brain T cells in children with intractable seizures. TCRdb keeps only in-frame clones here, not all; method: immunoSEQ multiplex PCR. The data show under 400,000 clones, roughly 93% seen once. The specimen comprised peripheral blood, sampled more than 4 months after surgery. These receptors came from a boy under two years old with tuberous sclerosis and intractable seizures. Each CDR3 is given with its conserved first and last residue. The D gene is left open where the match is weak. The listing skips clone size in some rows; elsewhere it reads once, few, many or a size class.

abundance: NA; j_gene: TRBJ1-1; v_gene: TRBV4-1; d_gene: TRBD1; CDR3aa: CASSHLGQGKAFF; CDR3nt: TGCGCCAGCAGCCACCTGGGACAGGGTAAAGCTTTCTTT
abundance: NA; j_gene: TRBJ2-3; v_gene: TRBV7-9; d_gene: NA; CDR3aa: CATLGSPDTQYF; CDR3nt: TGTGCCACCCTAGGGTCCCCAGATACGCAGTATTTT
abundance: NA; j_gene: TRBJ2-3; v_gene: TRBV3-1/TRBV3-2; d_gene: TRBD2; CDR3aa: CASSRLAGVSTDTQYF; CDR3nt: TGTGCCAGCAGCCGCCTAGCGGGGGTTAGCACAGATACGCAGTATTTT
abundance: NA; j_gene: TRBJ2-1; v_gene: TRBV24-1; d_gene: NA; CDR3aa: CATSDLQQGDNEQFF; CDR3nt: TGTGCCACCAGTGATTTGCAACAGGGAGACAATGAGCAGTTCTTC
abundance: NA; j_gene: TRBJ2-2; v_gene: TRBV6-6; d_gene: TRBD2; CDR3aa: CASMRGASGNTGELFF; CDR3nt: TGTGCCAGCATGCGGGGGGCTAGCGGGAACACCGGGGAGCTGTTTTTT
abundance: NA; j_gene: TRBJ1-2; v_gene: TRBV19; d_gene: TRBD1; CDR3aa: CASSMKTGKGYTF; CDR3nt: TGTGCCAGTAGTATGAAGACAGGGAAAGGCTACACCTTC
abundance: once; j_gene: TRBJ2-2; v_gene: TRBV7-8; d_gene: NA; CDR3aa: CASSSSRGHGELFF; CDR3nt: TGTGCCAGCAGCAGTTCACGGGGGCACGGGGAGCTGTTTTTT
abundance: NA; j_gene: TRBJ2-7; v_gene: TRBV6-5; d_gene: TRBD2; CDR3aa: CASRLTSGSNEQYF; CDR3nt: TGTGCCAGCAGGTTGACTAGCGGGAGTAACGAGCAGTACTTC
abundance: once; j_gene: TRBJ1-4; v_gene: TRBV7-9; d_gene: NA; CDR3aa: CASSFSEKLFF; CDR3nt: TGTGCCAGCAGCTTTTCTGAAAAACTGTTTTTT
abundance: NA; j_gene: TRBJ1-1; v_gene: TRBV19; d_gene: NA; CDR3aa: CASSGRGAVFLGTEAFF; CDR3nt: TGTGCCAGTAGTGGGCGAGGGGCCGTCTTCCTCGGGACTGAAGCTTTCTTT
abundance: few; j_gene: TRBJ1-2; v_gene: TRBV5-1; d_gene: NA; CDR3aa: CASSLGQAPHGYTF; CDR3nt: TGCGCCAGCAGCTTGGGGCAGGCCCCTCATGGCTACACCTTC